The 24 T cell receptor beta chains below were found in one sample sequenced in a study of cytomegalovirus exposure and HLA in healthy donors. The PCR ran on 60 Vbeta and 13 Jbeta primers. Profiling relied on immunoSEQ multiplex PCR, and the TCRdb table lists in-frame clones only, not all of them. The sample carries 130,000 to 150,000 clones, around two thirds recorded once. The source material was PBMCs. Receptors originate from a young man in good health and CMV-seropositive.

The gene calls are TRBV28 and TRBJ1-2, with D possibly being TRBD1 (5 bases). V was cut by 3 bases and J by 6 bases, with 11 bases left in between. The CDR3 sequence is 13 residues long. The germline V gene has CDR1 MDHEN and CDR2 SYDVKM. CDR3 region: CASSFVEGDGYTF. The CDR3 nucleotides are TGTGCCAGCAGTTTTGTCGAAGGGGATGGCTACACCTTC.

This sequence joins TRBV5-1 and TRBJ1-1, with D perhaps TRBD1 (5 bases). V lost 4 bases, J lost 3 bases, and 16 bases lay in between. The CDR3 spans 15 residues. Per germline, CDR1 SGHRS and CDR2 YFSETQ. CDR3 in DNA: TGCGCCAGCAGCCCGGAGACAGACGCCTACACTGAAGCTTTCTTT. It specifies CASSPETDAYTEAFF.

CDR3 sequence: CASSYGGGLGTGELFF. The CDR3 bases are TGTGCCAGCAGTTACGGGGGGGGGCTCGGCACCGGGGAGCTGTTTTTT. The chain carries TRBV6-6 and TRBJ2-2; D possibly corresponds to TRBD2 (7 bases). Germline V CDR1 and CDR2: MNHNY, SVGAGI (reference sequence). The CDR3 runs 16 residues. Between the trimmed V and J ends, which lost 2 bases and 4 bases, there was a span of 14 bases.

The V gene is TRBV15, the J gene TRBJ2-3, with TRBD2 identical over 7 bases. This CDR3 has 16 amino acids. Germline CDR1 LNHNV, CDR2 YYDKDF (reference sequence). The junction had 9 bases not matched to a gene; V was cut back by 2 bases and J by 4 bases. This CDR3 reads CATSRLPAGRADTQYF. In DNA, the CDR3 is TGTGCCACCAGCAGACTCCCGGCAGGGAGGGCAGATACGCAGTATTTT.

This clone was observed a single time. V gene TRBV4-1 combines with J gene TRBJ1-2; D uncertain. V dropped 1 base and J dropped 5 bases, with 14 bases sitting between them. The germline V gene has CDR1 MGHRA and CDR2 YSYEKL. CDR3 length equals 15 residues. The CDR3 loop reads CASSQVEAAGYGYTF. Here the CDR3 DNA reads TGCGCCAGCAGCCAAGTCGAGGCGGCTGGGTATGGCTACACCTTC.

Here the CDR3 reads CASGLAGSKETQYF. In nucleotides, the CDR3 is TGTGCCAGCGGCCTAGCGGGGAGCAAAGAGACCCAGTACTTC. This sequence joins TRBV7-8 and TRBJ2-5; 9 positions agree with TRBD2. The CDR3 contains 14 residues. The junction had 7 bases not matched to a gene; V was cut back by 8 bases and J by 3 bases. Germline V gives CDR1 SGHVS, CDR2 FQNEAQ.

The V call is TRBV28, the J call TRBJ1-5; D is unresolved. The germline gives CDR1 MDHEN, CDR2 SYDVKM. Trimming removed 5 bases from V and 2 bases from J, with 10 bases in between. The CDR3 sequence is 14 residues long. In DNA form, the CDR3 reads TGTGCCAGCAGTGACCCCGCGGGCAATCAGCCCCAGCATTTT. Its protein is CASSDPAGNQPQHF.

This CDR3 is CASSELPGQGNTEAFF. The CDR3 DNA reads TGTGCCAGCAGCGAACTCCCGGGACAGGGGAACACTGAAGCTTTCTTT. The chain uses TRBV6-1 and TRBJ1-1, with 9 bases matching TRBD1. Germline lookup yields CDR1 MNHNS and CDR2 SASEGT. With 6 bases clipped from V and 1 base from J, the junction kept 9 bases outside the gene matches. The CDR3 is 16 amino acids.

This chain joins TRBV9 and TRBJ2-2; 9 nucleotides align to TRBD1. V gave up 4 bases and J gave up 4 bases; unmatched junction bases: 2. The length of the CDR3 is 14 residues. Germline lookup yields CDR1 SGDLS and CDR2 YYNGEE. The DNA of the CDR3 is TGTGCCAGCAGCACGACAGGGGGCACCGGGGAGCTGTTTTTT. It specifies CASSTTGGTGELFF.

This clone was counted a few times. The chain couples TRBV10-1 to TRBJ1-1, with 8 bases fitting TRBD1. This CDR3 region has 14 residues. J gave up 1 base and V 8 bases, and 6 bases lay outside the gene matches. Germline V gene lookup returns CDR1 WNHNN and CDR2 SYGVQD (reference sequence). In nucleotides, the CDR3 is TGCGCCAGCCTCGCCGGGACAGGGAACACTGAAGCTTTCTTT. It is translated as CASLAGTGNTEAFF.

The rearrangement links TRBV27 to TRBJ2-3; 11 bases agree with TRBD2. V dropped 2 bases and J dropped 4; count of bases not matched to a gene: 11. Per germline, CDR1 MNHEY and CDR2 SMNVEV (reference sequence). This CDR3 comprises 18 residues. The CDR3 is CASSLPPSGGPYSDTQYF. CDR3 nucleotide sequence: TGTGCCAGCAGTTTACCCCCTAGCGGGGGGCCGTATTCAGATACGCAGTATTTT.

The chain combines TRBV28 with TRBJ1-1, with no clear D. V was trimmed by 5 bases and J by 9 bases, leaving 10 bases between them. CDR3 length: 11 residues. Germline CDR1 MDHEN, CDR2 SYDVKM. CDR3 in amino acids: CASSGEWKAFF. For the CDR3, the DNA is TGTGCCAGCAGTGGAGAGTGGAAAGCTTTCTTT.

The J gene is TRBJ2-1, the V gene TRBV5-1; 11 bases are shared with TRBD2. The CDR3 has 19 amino acids. V lost 2 bases, J lost 7 bases, and 17 bases stayed unmatched. Germline V lookup: CDR1 SGHRS, CDR2 YFSETQ. In nucleotides, the CDR3 is TGCGCCAGCAGCTTCATAGGTAGCGGGAGGGCCTTTTGGAGGAATGAGCAGTTCTTC. It is translated as CASSFIGSGRAFWRNEQFF.

The J gene is TRBJ1-3, the V gene TRBV14, with a tentative D call TRBD1 (6 bases). Trimming took 3 bases from V and 0 from J, leaving 12 bases between them. Germline lookup yields CDR1 SGHDN and CDR2 FVKESK. The CDR3 totals 16 residues. CDR3 DNA sequence: TGTGCCAGCAGCCAGGGGACACCCTACTCTGGAAACACCATATATTTT. Translating it yields CASSQGTPYSGNTIYF.

This clone occurred once. The chain combines TRBV4-1 with TRBJ2-1; 10 bases are shared with TRBD2. The CDR3 is made up of 18 amino acids. Germline trimming cut 1 base from V and 7 bases from J; bases unmatched to any gene: 13. The V gene's germline CDR1 is MGHRA and CDR2 YSYEKL. CDR3 in amino acids: CASSQASGRANQGNEQFF. CDR3 coding DNA: TGCGCCAGCAGCCAAGCGAGCGGGAGGGCCAATCAAGGGAATGAGCAGTTCTTC.

This clone was observed a single time. V usage is TRBV29-1 and J usage is TRBJ2-1; 7 bases fit TRBD2. This CDR3 has 14 residues. The germline V gene has CDR1 SQVTM and CDR2 ANQGSEA. V lost 5 bases to trimming and J lost 7 bases; unmatched junction nucleotides: 11. The CDR3 sequence is CSVHGLGFDNEQFF. DNA for the CDR3: TGCAGCGTTCACGGACTAGGGTTTGATAATGAGCAGTTCTTC.

This chain connects TRBV7-9 to TRBJ1-1; 8 nucleotides line up with TRBD1. Per the germline V gene, CDR1 is SEHNR and CDR2 is FQNEAQ (reference sequence). Losses at the gene ends were 2 bases for V and 4 bases for J; bases not matched to a gene: 3. There are 14 residues in the CDR3. This chain's CDR3 is CASSLIQGGTEAFF. The DNA of the CDR3 is TGTGCCAGCAGCTTAATACAGGGGGGCACTGAAGCTTTCTTT.

This chain connects TRBV20-1 to TRBJ2-3; D is unclear. The CDR3 is made up of 10 amino acids. The V and J ends lost 3 bases and 11 bases respectively, with 9 bases between them. CDR1 is DFQATT and CDR2 is SNEGSKA in the germline V gene (reference sequence). DNA for the CDR3: TGCAGTGCTAGTTCTAGAGGGCAGTATTTT. It yields the protein CSASSRGQYF.

J is TRBJ2-3 and V is TRBV28, with TRBD1 as a possible D gene (6 bases). CDR3 length equals 13 residues. V lost 6 bases to trimming and J lost 1 base, with 8 bases between them. Germline V gene data show CDR1 as MDHEN and CDR2 as SYDVKM. The CDR3 reads CASSPGGTDTQYF. The DNA of the CDR3 is TGTGCCAGCAGCCCAGGGGGCACAGATACGCAGTATTTT.

This clone is a singleton in its sample. The chain joins TRBV7-8 to TRBJ1-1; weak D call: TRBD1 (6 bases). V lost 5 bases and J lost 2, with 12 bases in between. Germline V lookup: CDR1 SGHVS, CDR2 FQNEAQ. This CDR3 has 14 residues. The DNA for the CDR3 is TGTGCCAGCAGCGATGGACAGCTAAACACTGAAGCTTTCTTT. Its protein is CASSDGQLNTEAFF. The whole variable domain, filled in from reference TRBV7-8 and TRBJ1-1, reads GAGVSQSPRYKVAKRGQDVALRCDPISGHVSLFWYQQALGQGPEFLTYFQNEAQLDKSGLPSDRFFAERPEGSVSTLKIQRTQQEDSAVYLCASSDGQLNTEAFFGQGTRLTVV.

The rearrangement joins TRBV19 to TRBJ2-1; no reliable D call. CDR3 length: 16 amino acids. The germline V gene has CDR1 LNHDA and CDR2 SQIVND (reference sequence). The V end was cut by 1 base, the J end by 7 bases, with 17 bases between. The CDR3 spells CASSIAISRVLNEQFF. The CDR3, as DNA: TGTGCCAGTAGTATAGCCATATCCCGGGTCCTTAATGAGCAGTTCTTC.

The J gene is TRBJ2-3, the V gene TRBV5-5; 10 nucleotides line up with TRBD2. CDR1 is SGHKS and CDR2 is YYEKEE in the germline V gene (reference sequence). The CDR3 runs to 17 residues. Unmatched junction bases numbered 9, after V lost 0 bases and J lost 5 bases. The CDR3 loop is CASSLVRSSGSRDTQYF. In DNA form, the CDR3 reads TGTGCCAGCAGCTTGGTCCGGTCTAGCGGGAGTCGAGATACGCAGTATTTT.

V and J are TRBV12-5 and TRBJ2-4, with 10 bases that match TRBD1. The CDR3 runs to 16 residues. J lost 10 bases, V lost 3 bases, and 12 bases had no gene match. The germline CDR1 and CDR2 sequences are LGHNT and FRNRAP. As DNA, the CDR3 is TGTGCTAGTGGTTTTTTCTTGACAGGGGGCTTTGGGATTCAGTACTTC. Protein sequence: CASGFFLTGGFGIQYF. Full variable domain (missing parts from reference TRBV12-5 and TRBJ2-4): DARVTQTPRHKVTEMGQEVTMRCQPILGHNTVFWYRQTMMQGLELLAYFRNRAPLDDSGMPKDRFSAEMPDATLATLKIQPSEPRDSAVYFCASGFFLTGGFGIQYFGAGTRLSVL.

This clone has a handful of counts. J is TRBJ2-7 and V is TRBV6-1; D gene uncertain. Trimming cost V 6 bases and J 6 bases, with 15 bases left between them. The CDR3 has 13 amino acids. Germline loops: CDR1 MNHNS, CDR2 SASEGT. As DNA, the CDR3 is TGTGCCAGCAGGTCCTTCTTACCCGGCGAGCAGTACTTC. Protein: CASRSFLPGEQYF.